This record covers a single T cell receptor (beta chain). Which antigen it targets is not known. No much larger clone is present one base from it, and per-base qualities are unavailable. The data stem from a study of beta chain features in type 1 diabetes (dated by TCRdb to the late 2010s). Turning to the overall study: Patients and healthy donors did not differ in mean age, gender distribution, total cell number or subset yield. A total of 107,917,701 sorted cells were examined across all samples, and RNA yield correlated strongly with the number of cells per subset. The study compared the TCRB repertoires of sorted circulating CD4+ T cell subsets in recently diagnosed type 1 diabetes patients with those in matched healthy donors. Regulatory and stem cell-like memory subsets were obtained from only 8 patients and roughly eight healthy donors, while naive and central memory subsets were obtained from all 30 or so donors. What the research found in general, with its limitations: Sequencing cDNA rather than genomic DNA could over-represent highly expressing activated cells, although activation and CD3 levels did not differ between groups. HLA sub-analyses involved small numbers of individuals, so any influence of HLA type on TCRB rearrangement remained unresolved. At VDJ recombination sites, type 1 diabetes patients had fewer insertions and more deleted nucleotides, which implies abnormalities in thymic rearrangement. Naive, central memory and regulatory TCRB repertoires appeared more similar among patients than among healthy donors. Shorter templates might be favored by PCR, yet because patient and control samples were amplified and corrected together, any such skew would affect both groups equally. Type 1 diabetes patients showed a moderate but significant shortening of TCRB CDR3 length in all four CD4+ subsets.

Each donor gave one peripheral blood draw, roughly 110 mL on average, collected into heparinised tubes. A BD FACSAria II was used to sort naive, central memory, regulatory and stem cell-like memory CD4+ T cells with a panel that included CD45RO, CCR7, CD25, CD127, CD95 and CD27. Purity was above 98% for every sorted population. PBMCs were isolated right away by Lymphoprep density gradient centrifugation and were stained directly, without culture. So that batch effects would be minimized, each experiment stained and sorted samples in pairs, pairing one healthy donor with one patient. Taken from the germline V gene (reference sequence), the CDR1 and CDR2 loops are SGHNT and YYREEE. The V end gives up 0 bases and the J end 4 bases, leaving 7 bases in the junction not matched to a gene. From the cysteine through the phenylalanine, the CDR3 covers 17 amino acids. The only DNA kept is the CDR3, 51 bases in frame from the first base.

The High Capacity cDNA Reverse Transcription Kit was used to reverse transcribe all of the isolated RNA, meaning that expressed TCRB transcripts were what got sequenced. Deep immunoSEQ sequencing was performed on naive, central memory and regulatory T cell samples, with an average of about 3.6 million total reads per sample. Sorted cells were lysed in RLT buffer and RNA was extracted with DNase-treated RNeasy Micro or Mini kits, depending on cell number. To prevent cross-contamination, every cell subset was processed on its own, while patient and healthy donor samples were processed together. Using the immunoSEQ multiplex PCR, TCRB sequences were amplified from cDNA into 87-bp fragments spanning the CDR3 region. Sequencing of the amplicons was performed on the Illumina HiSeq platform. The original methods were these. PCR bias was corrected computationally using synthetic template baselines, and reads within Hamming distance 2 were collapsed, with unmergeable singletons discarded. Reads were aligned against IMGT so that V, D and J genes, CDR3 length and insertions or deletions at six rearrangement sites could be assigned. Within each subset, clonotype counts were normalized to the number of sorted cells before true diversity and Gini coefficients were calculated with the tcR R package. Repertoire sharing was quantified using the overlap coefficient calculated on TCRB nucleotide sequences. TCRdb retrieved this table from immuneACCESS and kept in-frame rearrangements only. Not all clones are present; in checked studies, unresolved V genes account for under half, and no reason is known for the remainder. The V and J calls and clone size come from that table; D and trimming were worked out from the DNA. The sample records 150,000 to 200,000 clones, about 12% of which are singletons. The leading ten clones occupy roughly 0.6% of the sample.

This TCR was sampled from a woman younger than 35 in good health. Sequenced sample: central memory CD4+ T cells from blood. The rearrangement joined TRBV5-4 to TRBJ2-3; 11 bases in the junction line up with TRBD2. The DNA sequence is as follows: TGTGCCAGCAGCTTGGGGGGATCTAGCGGGAGGCCAGATACGCAGTATTTT. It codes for CASSLGGSSGRPDTQYF.